The present entry profiles one T cell receptor (beta chain) with its context. The target antigen is unknown. The germline CDR1 and CDR2 sequences are SNHLY and FYNNEI. The CDR3 is 14 amino acids. V lost 3 bases to trimming and J lost 6 bases, with 14 bases between them. Amplified TCR beta CDR3 regions derived from RNA transcripts. Carried out on the TCR CDR3, a first-round RT-PCR used the HTBI primer set. Using its own MiXCR run on the multiplex PCR reads, TCRdb lists one record per CDR3 protein. The data contain about 290,000 distinct CDR3 sequences, roughly 15% of them singletons. The data are from a study of T cells in Graves' hyperthyroidism and ophthalmopathy. Study details: The blood sample was taken at first diagnosis, before treatment began.

Clinical symptoms, serum thyroxine and TRAb, thyroid ultrasound and orbital computed tomography were used for the diagnoses. Study-wide findings and caveats: Among thyroid clonotypes expanded above 0.001, most also appeared in blood.

Sequenced: blood. The sequence came from a woman aged 35 to 49 with Graves' hyperthyroidism. V is TRBV2 and J is TRBJ1-2, with a possible D match to TRBD1 (5 bases). CDR3: CASSEGWQGHGYTF. In DNA form, the CDR3 reads TGTGCCAGCAGTGAGGGTTGGCAGGGCCATGGCTACACCTTC.